The 20 T cell receptor beta chains below all came from one sample that was sequenced in a study of early T cells in non-severe SARS-CoV-2 infection. TCRdb re-called the 5' RACE reads with MiXCR, one entry per CDR3 protein. This repertoire shows roughly 26,000 distinct CDR3 sequences, roughly 4.1% found once; its top ten account for 6.2%. The material sequenced was whole blood. The receptor source for this set is an adult who was a healthcare worker with PCR-confirmed SARS-CoV-2 infection or an uninfected control (not recorded which).

Comments on this clonotype: A much larger clone differs by one base, so this may be a read error. V and J are TRBV30 and TRBJ2-2, with 7 nucleotides matching TRBD2. The length of the CDR3 is 16 residues. The germline V gene has CDR1 GTSNPN and CDR2 SVGIG (reference sequence). The CDR3: CAWKSGRASKAGELSF. Here the CDR3 DNA reads TGTGCCTGGAAATCAGGGAGGGCCTCTAAGGCCGGGGAGCTGTCTTTT. Filled out from reference TRBV30 and TRBJ2-2, the complete variable domain reads SQTIHQWPATLVQPVGSPLSLECTVEGTSNPNLYWYRQAAGRGLQLLFYSVGIGQISSEVPQNLSASRPQDRQFILSSKKLLLSDSGFYLCAWKSGRASKAGELSFGEGSRLTVL.

This clonotype was observed a few times. This chain uses TRBV11-2 with TRBJ2-1, with 8 bases fitting TRBD2. The CDR3 loop spans 14 amino acids. Germline-derived CDR1 and CDR2 are SGHAT and FQNNGV. Trimming cost V 6 bases and J 10 bases; bases outside gene matches: 11. CDR3 nucleotide sequence: TGTGCCAGCAGAGCTACGGGGGGGCCTAAAGAGCAGTTCTTC. Translating it yields CASRATGGPKEQFF.

This clonotype appeared a few times. The chain has TRBV7-2 and TRBJ2-7; maybe TRBD2 (6 bases). V lost 0 bases to trimming and J lost 2 bases, with 14 bases between them. CDR1 and CDR2 from the germline V gene are SGHTA and FQGNSA. The CDR3 covers 16 residues. The chain's CDR3 is CASSLATGEWAYEQYF. The CDR3 bases are TGTGCCAGCAGCTTAGCAACGGGGGAGTGGGCCTACGAGCAGTACTTC. Combining the CDR3 with reference TRBV7-2 and TRBJ2-7 gives the whole variable domain GAGVSQSPSNKVTEKGKDVELRCDPISGHTALYWYRQSLGQGLEFLIYFQGNSAPDKSGLPSDRFSAERTGGSVSTLTIQRTQQEDSAVYLCASSLATGEWAYEQYFGPGTRLTVT.

This clonotype was seen only a few times. The chain recombines TRBV5-4 with TRBJ2-1, with no clear D. Germline V gene data show CDR1 as SGHNT and CDR2 as YYREEE (reference sequence). CDR3 length equals 13 residues. V was clipped by 0 bases and J by 9 bases, with 10 bases between them. DNA for the CDR3: TGTGCCAGCAGCTTGGATGGTGGGTTTGAGCAGTTCTTC. This gives the protein CASSLDGGFEQFF.

This clonotype showed up many times. CDR3 loop: CASSIGEGNEQFF. The CDR3 coding sequence is TGTGCCAGTAGTATAGGAGAGGGGAATGAGCAGTTCTTC. This chain links TRBV19 with TRBJ2-1, with D possibly being TRBD1 or TRBD2 (5 bases each). Trimming left V 1 base short and J 7 bases short, with 8 bases between. CDR1 LNHDA and CDR2 SQIVND come from the germline V gene (reference sequence). This CDR3 comprises 13 residues.

This clonotype was recorded a few times. The V gene is TRBV4-2, the J gene TRBJ2-3; D might be TRBD2 (5 bases). Trimming took off 2 bases at V and 0 bases at J, with 6 bases between the two ends. The CDR3 extends over 14 amino acids. In germline, CDR1 is LGHNA, CDR2 YNFKEQ. The CDR3 DNA reads TGTGCCAGCAGCCAACAGCGGAGCACAGATACGCAGTATTTT. Its protein is CASSQQRSTDTQYF.

This clonotype appeared many times. The chain links TRBV7-2 to TRBJ2-1, with D unclear. The V gene's germline CDR1 is SGHTA and CDR2 FQGNSA. CDR3 size: 12 residues. V lost 5 bases and J 9 bases, leaving 11 bases between the germline ends. The CDR3 region is CASSRMLGEQFF. For the CDR3, the DNA is TGTGCCAGCAGCCGTATGTTAGGTGAGCAGTTCTTC.

This clonotype occurred many times. The CDR3 DNA sequence: TGTGCCAGCAGCCTTAGGGTGGGCCTAACGGAGACCCAGTACTTC. Translation: CASSLRVGLTETQYF. The chain recombines TRBV12-3 or TRBV12-4 with TRBJ2-5; no clear D. The CDR3 covers 15 residues. V was cut by 6 bases and J by 5 bases, with 19 bases left in between.

Ten or more counts support this clonotype. The genes are TRBV5-1 and TRBJ2-6; D possibly corresponds to TRBD1 (6 bases). Germline V lookup: CDR1 SGHRS, CDR2 YFSETQ. Trimming cost V 9 bases and J 0 bases, with 13 bases left between them. The CDR3 is made up of 15 amino acids. This CDR3 is CATGTMSSGANVLTF. For the CDR3, the DNA is TGCGCCACCGGGACAATGAGCTCTGGGGCCAACGTCCTGACTTTC.

This clonotype was counted at least ten times. The chain couples TRBV6-1 to TRBJ2-1, with 13 positions matching TRBD2. The CDR3 consists of 15 residues. V lost 6 bases and J lost 5; bases outside the gene matches: 4. Germline CDR1 is MNHNS and CDR2 is SASEGT. As DNA, the CDR3 is TGTGCCAGCAGACCGGGACTAGCGGGGAACAATGAGCAGTTCTTC. It specifies CASRPGLAGNNEQFF.

This clonotype showed up many times. The gene calls are TRBV9 and TRBJ2-1; 12 bases line up with TRBD2. The V gene end was trimmed by 4 bases and the J gene end by 3 bases; junction bases not matched to a gene: 2. The CDR3 runs 15 residues. Germline CDR1 reads SGDLS; CDR2 reads YYNGEE. This CDR3 reads CASSPTSGSYNEQFF. The CDR3 DNA reads TGTGCCAGCAGCCCGACTAGCGGGAGCTACAATGAGCAGTTCTTC. Based on the CDR3 plus reference TRBV9 and TRBJ2-1, the full variable domain is DSGVTQTPKHLITATGQRVTLRCSPRSGDLSVYWYQQSLDQGLQFLIQYYNGEERAKGNILERFSAQQFPDLHSELNLSSLELGDSALYFCASSPTSGSYNEQFFGPGTRLTVL.

This clonotype has ten or more counts. The V call is TRBV2, the J call TRBJ1-2; the D is unclear. CDR1 is SNHLY, CDR2 FYNNEI, per germline. V dropped 7 bases and J dropped 5 bases, with 8 bases sitting between them. The CDR3 has 11 residues. This CDR3 reads CASIAEYGYTF. CDR3 coding DNA: TGTGCCAGCATTGCCGAGTATGGCTACACCTTC.

This clonotype came up many times. The genes are TRBV20-1 and TRBJ2-5; D remains unclear. The length of the CDR3 is 12 residues. Germline V gives CDR1 DFQATT, CDR2 SNEGSKA (reference sequence). Trimming shortened V by 3 bases and J by 5 bases, and 10 bases separated the two germline ends. Written as DNA, the CDR3 is TGCAGTGCTAGGTTAGGTTATGAGACCCAGTACTTC. Encoded protein: CSARLGYETQYF.

This clonotype was recorded many times. The chain carries TRBV7-9 and TRBJ1-2, with a tentative D call TRBD1 (6 bases). Trimming took off 4 bases at V and 1 base at J, with 13 bases between the two ends. CDR1 is SEHNR and CDR2 is FQNEAQ in the germline V gene (reference sequence). The CDR3 has 15 amino acids. The CDR3 DNA reads as TGTGCCAGCAGCTACGGACAGAACCTTAACTATGGCTACACCTTC. It encodes CASSYGQNLNYGYTF.

This clonotype was seen at least ten times. V and J are TRBV7-2 and TRBJ2-2; tentative D call: TRBD1 (5 bases). V was trimmed by 1 base and J by 7 bases, leaving 7 bases between them. This CDR3 has 13 residues. The germline V gene encodes CDR1 SGHTA and CDR2 FQGNSA. CDR3 DNA: TGTGCCAGCAGCTTAGAGGGGTTCGGGGAGCTGTTTTTT. Translation: CASSLEGFGELFF.

This clonotype appeared many times. The rearrangement uses TRBV6-2 or TRBV6-3 and TRBJ2-1; 9 nucleotides agree with TRBD2. This CDR3 comprises 16 residues. The junction had 5 bases not matched to a gene; V was cut back by 1 base and J by 4 bases. CDR1 and CDR2 from the germline V gene are MNHEY and SVGEGT. The CDR3 DNA reads as TGTGCCAGCAGTTACTTCTCTAGCGGGATTTACAATGAGCAGTTCTTC. The encoded protein is CASSYFSSGIYNEQFF.

In the case of this clonotype: At one end the junction does not follow the germline gene, possibly because of a read error. The rearrangement joins TRBV7-6 to TRBJ2-2, with D possibly being TRBD2 (5 bases). This CDR3 has 14 amino acids. Germline CDR1 SGHVS, CDR2 FNYEAQ. The CDR3 protein is CVSSQEAYTGELFF. CDR3 bases: TGTGTCAGCAGTCAGGAGGCATACACCGGGGAGCTGTTTTTT.

This clonotype was counted many times. The chain employs TRBV7-9 and TRBJ2-1; 9 bases agree with TRBD2. CDR1 and CDR2 (germline): SEHNR, FQNEAQ (reference sequence). CDR3 length: 16 amino acids. V was pared by 5 bases and J by 1 base, with 6 bases of the junction left unmatched. CDR3 sequence: CASSRLAGRSYNEQFF. DNA for the CDR3: TGTGCCAGCAGCCGCCTAGCGGGAAGGTCCTACAATGAGCAGTTCTTC.

By frequency in the sample, this clonotype is medium-sized. This chain joins TRBV7-8 and TRBJ1-1; TRBD1 is a possible D gene (6 bases). Per the germline V gene, CDR1 is SGHVS and CDR2 is FQNEAQ. CDR3 length: 16 residues. V shed 1 base and J shed 6 bases, with 18 bases lying between them. Here the CDR3 reads CASSLVSVGGASEAFF. DNA for the CDR3: TGTGCCAGCAGCTTAGTGTCAGTGGGGGGGGCGTCTGAAGCTTTCTTT.

By its share, this clonotype is medium-sized (0.01 to 0.1%). This chain uses TRBV7-3 with TRBJ2-7; D might be TRBD2 (5 bases). With 4 bases removed from V and 0 bases from J, the gap between germline ends came to 13 bases. Germline CDR1 and CDR2: SGHTA and FQGTGA. The CDR3 has 15 amino acids. The CDR3 nucleotides read TGTGCCAGCAGCTCCCACCTCGACTACTCCTACGAGCAGTACTTC. Translation gives CASSSHLDYSYEQYF. Supplemented by reference TRBV7-3 and TRBJ2-7, the full variable domain reads GAGVSQTPSNKVTEKGKYVELRCDPISGHTALYWYRQSLGQGPEFLIYFQGTGAADDSGLPNDRFFAVRPEGSVSTLKIQRTERGDSAVYLCASSSHLDYSYEQYFGPGTRLTVT.